Reported below is one TCR beta chain. This table comes from immunoSEQ multiplex PCR, and its TCRdb copy is limited to in-frame clones, with some not included. The table has 500,000 or so clones, about 85% seen once. These data come from a study of blood T cell repertoires in COVID-19. Trimming took 3 bases from V and 3 from J, leaving 9 bases between them. CDR1 and CDR2 (germline): GTSNPN, SVGIG (reference sequence). The CDR3 is 13 amino acids. The chain carries TRBV30 and TRBJ1-5, with D perhaps TRBD1 (6 bases). Sample: PBMCs or T cells enriched from blood (not recorded which). This clonotype originated in a woman under 30 who had recovered from COVID-19. CDR3 DNA sequence: TGTGCCTGGAGGGACAGCTACAATCAGCCCCAGCATTTT. Translation: CAWRDSYNQPQHF.